This T cell receptor (beta chain) was identified in a study of blood T cells in healthy people across ages. The second PCR ran about 6 to 11 cycles with a sample-barcoded 5' primer and J-beta primers. Each CDR3 protein is one row after TCRdb ran MiXCR on the 5' RACE reads. The table has around 1,000,000 distinct CDR3 sequences, 35% to 40% seen once. Germline V gene lookup returns CDR1 SGHKS and CDR2 YYEKEE (reference sequence). The CDR3 covers 16 residues. V was pared by 4 bases and J by 5 bases, with 18 bases between. Sequenced input: blood. The TCR sequence derives from a man aged 18 to 29 in good health. The chain is built from TRBV5-5 and TRBJ1-4; D is unclear. CDR3 region: CASSPGLRPENEKLFF. The DNA of the CDR3 is TGTGCCAGCAGCCCCGGTTTGAGACCGGAGAATGAAAAACTGTTTTTT.